This section outlines one T cell receptor beta chain sequence together with its context. This record comes from a study of blood T cell repertoires in COVID-19. Study-wide background: Researchers got acute and convalescent COVID-19 samples from the United States, Italy and Spain. T cells, B-cell-depleted T cells, or PBMCs supplied cDNA or gDNA.

As processed by the authors: Scientists estimated how many nucleated cells there were by amplifying reference gene primers. The protocol was immunoSEQ multiplex PCR, while the TCRdb copy is restricted to in-frame clones and leaves out a portion. That table is the source of V, J and clone size, and D and trimming were worked out from the DNA. The data hold about 34,000 clones, with about 90% observed a single time. The CDR3 is 17 residues long. Trimming stripped 5 bases from V and 0 bases from J, with 14 bases between. CDR1 and CDR2 from the germline V gene are MNHNY and SVGAGI (reference sequence). The sequenced material came from peripheral blood. The chain uses TRBV6-6 and TRBJ2-6; D uncertain. This TCR was sampled from a human donor with active COVID-19. The donor label of this sample is uncertain. The CDR3 DNA is TGTGCCAGCAGTCATACGGGTACCAACTCTGGGGCCAACGTCCTGACTTTC. Its protein product is CASSHTGTNSGANVLTF.